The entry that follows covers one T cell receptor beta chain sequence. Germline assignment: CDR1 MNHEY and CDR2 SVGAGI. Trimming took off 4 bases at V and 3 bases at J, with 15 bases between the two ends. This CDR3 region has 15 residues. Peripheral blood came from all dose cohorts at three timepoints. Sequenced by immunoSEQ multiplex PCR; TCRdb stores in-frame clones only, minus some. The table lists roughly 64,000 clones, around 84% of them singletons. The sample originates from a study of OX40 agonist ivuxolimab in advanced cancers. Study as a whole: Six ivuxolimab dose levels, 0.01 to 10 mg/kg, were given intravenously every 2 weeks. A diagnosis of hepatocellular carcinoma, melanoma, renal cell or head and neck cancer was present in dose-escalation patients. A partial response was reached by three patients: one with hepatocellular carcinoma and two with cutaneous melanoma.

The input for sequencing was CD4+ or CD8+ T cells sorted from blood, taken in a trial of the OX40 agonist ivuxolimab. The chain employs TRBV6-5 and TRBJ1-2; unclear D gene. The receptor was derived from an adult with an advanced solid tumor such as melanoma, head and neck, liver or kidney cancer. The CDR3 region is CASSSPWAAYYGYTF. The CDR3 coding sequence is TGTGCCAGCAGTTCCCCGTGGGCAGCTTACTATGGCTACACCTTC.